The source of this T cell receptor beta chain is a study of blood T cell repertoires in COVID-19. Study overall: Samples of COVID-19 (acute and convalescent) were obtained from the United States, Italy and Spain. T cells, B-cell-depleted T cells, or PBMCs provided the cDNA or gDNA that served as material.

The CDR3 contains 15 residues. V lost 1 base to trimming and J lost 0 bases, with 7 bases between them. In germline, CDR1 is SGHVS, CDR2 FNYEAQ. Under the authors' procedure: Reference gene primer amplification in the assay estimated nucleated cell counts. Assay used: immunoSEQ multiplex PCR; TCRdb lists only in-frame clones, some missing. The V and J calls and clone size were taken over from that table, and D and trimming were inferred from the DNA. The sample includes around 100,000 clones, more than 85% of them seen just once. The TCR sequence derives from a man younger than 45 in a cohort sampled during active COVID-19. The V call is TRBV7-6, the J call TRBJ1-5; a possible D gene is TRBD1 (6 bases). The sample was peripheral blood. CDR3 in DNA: TGTGCCAGCAGCTTAGGACAGGCTAGCAATCAGCCCCAGCATTTT. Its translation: CASSLGQASNQPQHF.